This T cell receptor (beta chain) was observed in a study of shared clonotypes between healthy human individuals (dated by TCRdb to the early 2020s). For context, the study as a whole: The cohort comprised two women and a few men aged 18 to 49 years. For each donor, CD4 naive and CD4 memory were each given three plates, CD8 naive was given two plates, and CD8 memory was given one plate. To estimate repertoire size and how much clonotype sharing occurs between individuals, the study deeply sequenced the blood TCR repertoires of five healthy adults. To increase sequencing depth and limit assay-specific biases, TCR repertoire library preparation and sequencing were carried out by different laboratories using diverse techniques. Between about 0.94 and 8.9 billion PBMCs per donor were obtained by leukapheresis.

For CDR1 and CDR2, the germline V gene lists SGHDT and YYEEEE. The CDR3 runs 13 residues from the cysteine to the phenylalanine. Of all the DNA, just the CDR3 is kept, 39 bases in frame from base 1. Trimming at the junction amounts to 9 bases on V and 6 bases on J, and the germline ends lie 16 bases apart. Study-wide conclusions, independent of this receptor: Sharing across a handful of donors was observed for around 5% of naive CD4, 3% to 3.5% of naive CD8, 2% to 2.5% of memory CD4, and approximately 0.41% of memory CD8 clonotypes. Incomplete sequencing was indicated by rarefaction of sorted-subset datasets, despite the large sequencing depth. Based on pairwise subsampling, the degree of clonotype sharing among donors was expected to be affected by sequencing depth. Naive subsets generally had larger estimated clonotype richness than memory subsets. Compared with non-shared clonotypes, clonotypes shared by all four sorted-subset donors had higher generation probabilities. Only blood was sampled, and tissue TCR repertoires likely differ from those in blood. Because the study included a small number of donors, the genetic and exposure-history diversity represented was limited.

Using the deep immunoSEQ assay, TCR CDR3 regions were amplified from genomic DNA by multiplex PCR. For each cell subset, the extracted genomic DNA was distributed evenly across all wells of several immunoSEQ 96-well plates, and each plate served as one replicate. Each replicate PCR for sorted subsets received approximately 200 ng genomic DNA, equal to about 29,000 T cell genomes. Purified libraries were quantified with a Qubit 3.0 fluorometer, sized on a Bioanalyzer 2100, and re-quantified with the KAPA Library Quantification kit. Every immunoSEQ 96-well plate was sequenced on a separate single-read 150-cycle Illumina NextSeq 550 flow cell. The authors processed their data as follows. Because the immunoSEQ output included only junctional sequences and no quality scores, the filtering could not be the same as the filtering used for full-length reads. To assign V/J genes and CDR3, sequences were annotated against IMGT germline references using PyIR, a Python wrapper for IgBLAST v1.9. Reads were filtered out if the reads had weak V/J assignments (E-value above 1e-6), no CDR3, stop codons, out-of-frame junctions, or ambiguous translated residues. V3J clonotypes were defined as sequences sharing the same inferred V gene, J gene, and CDR3 amino acid sequence. The percentage overlap between two repertoires was calculated by dividing the number of shared unique clonotypes by the size of the smaller repertoire. Richness of each repertoire was evaluated using RTK rarefaction, the Chao1 estimator, and Recon v2.1 estimates of unobserved clonotypes. OLGA was used to compute generation probabilities for all TCRbeta clonotypes that the gDNA method yielded from a handful of donors. Imported from immuneACCESS, the table was reduced by TCRdb to in-frame sequences with V and J called. These copies leave out some clones; in studies compared against another copy, an unresolved V gene accounts for under half, and the cause of the remainder is not known. V, J and clone size are those of that table, while D and trimming were read from the DNA. Here the sample has about 2.2 million clones; about 93% occur a single time. The top ten clonotypes cover 1.7% of the sample.

On this clone itself: No antigen is known for it. Per-nucleotide qualities are absent, and no much larger clonotype sits a single base away.

CD8 naive samples were obtained by positive selection for CCR7 among CD45RO-negative cells, yielding a CD45RA+CCR7+ population from which TemRA cells were excluded. Donors were healthy HIV-negative adults with no recently reported acute infections or vaccinations. Only Caucasian adults living in Nashville, Tennessee, USA were represented among the donors. After blood collection by leukapheresis, PBMCs were isolated using Ficoll-Histopaque density gradient centrifugation and then cryopreserved in the vapor phase of liquid nitrogen. Analytical flow cytometry was used to check the purity and quantity of each magnetically sorted T cell population. Genomic DNA was isolated from each sorted fraction and quantified by UV absorbance on a Nanodrop 2000c.

Sequencing was carried out using naive CD8+ T cells from PBMCs. Per the publication, the cell subset or site label means: CD45RA+CCR7+. The V gene is TRBV5-6 and the J gene is TRBJ1-5; perhaps TRBD1 is the D gene, with 5 bases matching. This TCR derives from a man between 18 and 29 years old in good health. Some clones in this sample may be carry-over from other donors' samples. The CDR3 has the sequence CAKFTGYLQPQHF. The DNA is TGTGCCAAGTTCACAGGCTATCTTCAGCCCCAGCATTTT.